The present T cell receptor (beta chain) was sequenced within a study of human T cells and chemical hapten exposure. Study overall: Small volume differences among pooled libraries mainly caused per-sample TCR yield variation.

Time point described: healthy volunteer bleed at 6 weeks. Unfractionated whole blood was the source from which total RNA was extracted. The V end lost 0 bases, the J end lost 2 bases, and 11 bases lay between the germline ends. This CDR3 has 14 amino acids. Looked up from germline, CDR1 is DFQATT and CDR2 is SNEGSKA (reference sequence). This clonotype was picked up many times. TCRdb passed the RACE reads through MiXCR, listing each CDR3 protein once. The repertoire has 60,000 to 80,000 distinct CDR3 sequences, around 6.1% of them found once; the top ten carry 3% to 4%. The origin of this receptor is a female donor in good health. Some clones in this sample may be carry-over from other donors' samples. The chain is built from TRBV20-1 and TRBJ2-7; either TRBD1 or TRBD2 may fit D (5 bases each). What was sequenced was whole blood. The CDR3 region has the DNA TGCAGTGCTAGAGATGCTGGGGGTGCCTACGAGCAGTACTTC. It yields the protein CSARDAGGAYEQYF.